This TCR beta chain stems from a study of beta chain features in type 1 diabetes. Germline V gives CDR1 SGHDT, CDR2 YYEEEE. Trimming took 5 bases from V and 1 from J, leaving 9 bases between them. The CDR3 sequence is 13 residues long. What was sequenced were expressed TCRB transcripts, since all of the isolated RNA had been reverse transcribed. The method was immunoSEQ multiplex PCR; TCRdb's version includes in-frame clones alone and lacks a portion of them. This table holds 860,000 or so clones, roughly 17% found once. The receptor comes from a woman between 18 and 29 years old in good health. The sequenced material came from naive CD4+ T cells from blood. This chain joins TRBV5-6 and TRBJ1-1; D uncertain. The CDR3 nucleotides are TGTGCCAGCAGAAGCCTGGGGAACACTGAAGCTTTCTTT. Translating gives CASRSLGNTEAFF.